What follows is one T cell receptor beta chain and its context. Data came from immunoSEQ multiplex PCR; TCRdb stores just in-frame clones and leaves some out. The sample has more than 85,000 clones; roughly 93% are singletons. The source of the sample is a study of T cell changes during pregnancy in multiple sclerosis. This CDR3 spans 15 amino acids. CDR1 and CDR2 (germline): MNHNY, SVGAGI (reference sequence). The junction had 6 bases not matched to a gene; V was cut back by 8 bases and J by 1 base. The material sequenced was peripheral blood, taken before pregnancy. The V and J genes are TRBV6-6 and TRBJ2-1; 9 bases fit TRBD2. The clonotype comes from a female donor with multiple sclerosis, enrolled in a pregnancy study. The CDR3 spells CASQIAGDSYNEQFF. The CDR3, as DNA: TGTGCCAGCCAGATAGCGGGAGATTCCTACAATGAGCAGTTCTTC.